Here is one T cell receptor beta chain with its context. Its antigen is not identified. Germline V gene sequence: CDR1 MDHEN, CDR2 SYDVKM. This CDR3 has 16 residues. Trimming took 3 bases from V and 2 from J, leaving 17 bases between them. This specimen comes from a study of OX40 agonist ivuxolimab in advanced cancers. Study summary: Six ivuxolimab dose levels, 0.01 to 10 mg/kg, were given intravenously every 2 weeks. Those treated in dose escalation had hepatocellular carcinoma, melanoma, renal cell cancer or head and neck cancer.

Overall study findings and caveats: Among the nonresponders, some also had low normalized T-cell clonal expansion. CD8+ T cells (on average) carried more expanded clones than CD4+ T cells.

TCRdb's copy holds only in-frame clones and misses some; the assay was immunoSEQ multiplex PCR. The table records more than 35,000 clones, around 87% of them present only once. The sequence was obtained from an adult with an advanced solid tumor such as melanoma, head and neck, liver or kidney cancer. Sequencing was performed on CD4+ or CD8+ T cells sorted from blood, taken in a trial of the OX40 agonist ivuxolimab. The genes are TRBV28 and TRBJ2-7; no clear D gene. CDR3 in DNA: TGTGCCAGCAGTTTTGGCTTGGCAACCCTTACCTACGAGCAGTACTTC. Translated: CASSFGLATLTYEQYF.